What follows describes a single TCR beta chain. The protocol was immunoSEQ multiplex PCR, while the TCRdb copy is restricted to in-frame clones and leaves out a portion. The table lists a few hundred thousand clones, 75% to 90% of them singletons. Trimming left V 1 base short and J 0 bases short, with 7 bases between. This CDR3 region has 15 residues. Germline V CDR1 and CDR2: SEHNR, FQNEAQ (reference sequence). The data belong to a study of blood T cell repertoires in COVID-19. J is TRBJ1-3 and V is TRBV7-9; the D is unclear. The clonotype was recovered from a man aged 18 to 35 with active or convalescent COVID-19. The specimen was peripheral blood. The CDR3 DNA is TGTGCCAGCAGCTTAGTATCAGGCTCTGGAAACACCATATATTTT. Its translation: CASSLVSGSGNTIYF.